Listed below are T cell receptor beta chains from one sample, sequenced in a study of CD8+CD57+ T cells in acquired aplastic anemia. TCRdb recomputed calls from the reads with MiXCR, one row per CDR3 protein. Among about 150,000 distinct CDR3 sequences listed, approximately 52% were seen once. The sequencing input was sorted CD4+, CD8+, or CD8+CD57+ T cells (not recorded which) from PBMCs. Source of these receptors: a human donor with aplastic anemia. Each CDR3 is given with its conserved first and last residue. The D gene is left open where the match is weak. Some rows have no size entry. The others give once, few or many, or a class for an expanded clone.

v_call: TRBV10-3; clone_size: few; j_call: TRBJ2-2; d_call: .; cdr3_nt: TGTGCCATCAGTCCACAGGGGAACACCGGGGAGCTGTTTTTT; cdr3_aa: CAISPQGNTGELFF
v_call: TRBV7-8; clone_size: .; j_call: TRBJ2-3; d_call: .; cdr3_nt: TGTGCCAGCAGACCGGGGCGGCCTAGATCAGATACGCAGTATTTT; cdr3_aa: CASRPGRPRSDTQYF
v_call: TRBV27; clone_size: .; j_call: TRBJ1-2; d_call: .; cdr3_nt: TGTGCCAGCAGTTTAACAGGCTTAGATGGCTACACCTTC; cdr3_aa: CASSLTGLDGYTF
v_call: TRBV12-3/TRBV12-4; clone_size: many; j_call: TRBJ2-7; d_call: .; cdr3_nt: TGTGCCAGCAGTTTTAGCCCTCCCCCCTACGAGCAGTACTTC; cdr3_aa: CASSFSPPPYEQYF
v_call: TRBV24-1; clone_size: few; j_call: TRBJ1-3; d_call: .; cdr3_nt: TGTGCCACCACTGAGGTCCTCTCTGGAAACACCATATATTTT; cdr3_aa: CATTEVLSGNTIYF
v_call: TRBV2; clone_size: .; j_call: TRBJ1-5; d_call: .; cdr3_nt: TGTGCCAGCAGTGAGCGGGGGGCCGCCAATCAGCCCCAGCATTTT; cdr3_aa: CASSERGAANQPQHF
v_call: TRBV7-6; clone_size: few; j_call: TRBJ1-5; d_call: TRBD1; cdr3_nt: TGTGCCAGCAGCTTAAGCCGGGACAGGGTAGATTGCAATCAGCCCCAGCATTTT; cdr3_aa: CASSLSRDRVDCNQPQHF
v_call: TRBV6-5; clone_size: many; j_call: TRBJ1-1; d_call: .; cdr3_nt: TGTGCCAGCAGTTACCAGACGAACACTGAAGCTTTCTTT; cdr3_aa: CASSYQTNTEAFF
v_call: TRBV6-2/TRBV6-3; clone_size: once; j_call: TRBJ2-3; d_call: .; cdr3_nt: TGTGCCAGCAGTTACATCGACACTAGCACAGATACGCAGTATTTT; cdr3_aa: CASSYIDTSTDTQYF
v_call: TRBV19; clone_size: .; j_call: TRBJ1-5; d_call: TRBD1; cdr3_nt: TGTGCCAGTAGGAAAACAGGGGTGTTAAATCAGCCCCAGCATTTT; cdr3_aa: CASRKTGVLNQPQHF
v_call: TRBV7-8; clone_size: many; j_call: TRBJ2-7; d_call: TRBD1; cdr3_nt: TGTGCCAGCAGCTATGTACCCCAGGGGGCCTACGAGCAGTACTTC; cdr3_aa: CASSYVPQGAYEQYF
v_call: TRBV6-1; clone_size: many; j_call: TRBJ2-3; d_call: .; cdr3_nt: TGTGCCAGCAGTACCAGGACTCCCTTTGTCACAGATACGCAGTATTTT; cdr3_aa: CASSTRTPFVTDTQYF
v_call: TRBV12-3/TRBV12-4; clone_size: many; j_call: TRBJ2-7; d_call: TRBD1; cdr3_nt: TGTGCCAGCAGCTTGACAGGGGAAGAGCAGTACTTC; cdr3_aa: CASSLTGEEQYF
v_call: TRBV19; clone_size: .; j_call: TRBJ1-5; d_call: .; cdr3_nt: TGTGCCAGTAGTATTGGAAAAGTTAATCAGCCCCAGCATTTT; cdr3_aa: CASSIGKVNQPQHF
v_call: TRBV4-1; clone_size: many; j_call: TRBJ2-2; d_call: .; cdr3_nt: TGCGCCAGCAGCCAAGATTTATCCGGGGAGCTGTTTTTT; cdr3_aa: CASSQDLSGELFF
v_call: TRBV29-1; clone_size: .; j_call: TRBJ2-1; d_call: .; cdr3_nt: TGCAGCGTAAGTAATGACGCAGGCTCCTACAATGAGCAGTTCTTC; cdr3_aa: CSVSNDAGSYNEQFF
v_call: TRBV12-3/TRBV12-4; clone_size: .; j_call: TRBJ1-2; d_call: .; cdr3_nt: TGTGCCAGCAGTTTAGGGGGGACCGGCTACACCTTC; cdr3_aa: CASSLGGTGYTF
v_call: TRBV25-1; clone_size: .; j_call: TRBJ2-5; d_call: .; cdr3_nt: TGTGCCAGCACCCCGGGAAATACGTATACGGGCCAAGAGACCCAGTACTTC; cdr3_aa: CASTPGNTYTGQETQYF
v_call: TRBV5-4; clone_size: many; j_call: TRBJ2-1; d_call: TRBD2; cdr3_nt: TGTGCCAGCAGCTGGGGACTAGCGGGGGGTCTGATCTCCTACAATGAGCAGTTCTTC; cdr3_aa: CASSWGLAGGLISYNEQFF
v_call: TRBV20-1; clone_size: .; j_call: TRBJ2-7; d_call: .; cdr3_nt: TGCAGTGCACCTGTATCGGCGGCCCCCTACGAGCAGTACTTC; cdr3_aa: CSAPVSAAPYEQYF
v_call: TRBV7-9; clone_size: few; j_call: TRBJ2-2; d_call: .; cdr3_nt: TGTGCCAGCAGCTATTCGGGGGAGCTGTTTTTT; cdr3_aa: CASSYSGELFF
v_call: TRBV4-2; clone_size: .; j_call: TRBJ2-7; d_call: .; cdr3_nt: TGTGCCAGCAGCCGCCCAGACAGGCTTGGGGGATTC; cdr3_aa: CASSRPDRLGGF
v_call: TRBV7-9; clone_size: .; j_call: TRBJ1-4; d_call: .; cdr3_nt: TGTGCCAGCAGCTTAACCAGGGGTGAGGAAAAACTGTTTTTT; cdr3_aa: CASSLTRGEEKLFF
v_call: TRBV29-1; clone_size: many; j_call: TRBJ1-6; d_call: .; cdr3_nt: TGCAGCGTTAGGGGCCGCGCAATAGATTCACCCCTCCACTTT; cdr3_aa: CSVRGRAIDSPLHF
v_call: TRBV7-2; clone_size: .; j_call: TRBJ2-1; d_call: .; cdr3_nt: TGTGCCAGCAGCATCGGGAGTGGGAATGAGCAGTTCTTC; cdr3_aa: CASSIGSGNEQFF
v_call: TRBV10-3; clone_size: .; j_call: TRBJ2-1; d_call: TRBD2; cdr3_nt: TGTGTCATCAGTGAGATTTCTAGCGGACGCTCCTACAATGAGCAGTTCTTC; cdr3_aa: CVISEISSGRSYNEQFF
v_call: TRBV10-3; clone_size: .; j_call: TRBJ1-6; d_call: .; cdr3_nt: TGTGCCATCAGCTCGCCTAATACAGGGATAACGGATTCACCCCTCCACTTT; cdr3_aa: CAISSPNTGITDSPLHF
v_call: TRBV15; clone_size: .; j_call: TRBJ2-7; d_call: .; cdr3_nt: TGTGCCACCAGCAGAGAGGGTCCAGGGGCCTACGAGCAGTACTTC; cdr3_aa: CATSREGPGAYEQYF
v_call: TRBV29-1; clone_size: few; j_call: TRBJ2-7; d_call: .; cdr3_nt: TGCAGCGTAGTAGTAGGGGGTTACGAGCAGTACTTC; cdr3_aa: CSVVVGGYEQYF
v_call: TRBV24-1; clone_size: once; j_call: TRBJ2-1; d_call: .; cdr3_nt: TGTGCCACCAGTGACACCGACGGGGCTTCCTACAATGAGCAGTTCTTC; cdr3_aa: CATSDTDGASYNEQFF
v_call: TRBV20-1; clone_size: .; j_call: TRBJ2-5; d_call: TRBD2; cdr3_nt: TGCAGTGCTAGAGAACTAGCGGGACCAGGCGAGACCCAGTACTTC; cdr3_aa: CSARELAGPGETQYF
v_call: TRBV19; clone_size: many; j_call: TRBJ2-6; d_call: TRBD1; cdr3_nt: TGTGCCAGTAGTACTCGGACAGGGGTCCTCTCTGGGGCCAACGTCCTGACTTTC; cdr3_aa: CASSTRTGVLSGANVLTF
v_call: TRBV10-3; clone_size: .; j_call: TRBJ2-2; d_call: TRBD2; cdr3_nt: TGTGCCATCAGCTCAACCGGACTAGCGGGGGGTCTTTCGACCGGGGAGCTGTTTTTT; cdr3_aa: CAISSTGLAGGLSTGELFF
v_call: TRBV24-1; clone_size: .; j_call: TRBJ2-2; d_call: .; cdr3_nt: TGTGCCACCAGGGATCCCACCGGGGAGCTGTTTTTT; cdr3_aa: CATRDPTGELFF
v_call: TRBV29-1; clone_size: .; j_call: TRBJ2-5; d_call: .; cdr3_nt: TGCAGCGTCCGGACACCTGAATTAATCCAAGAGACCCAGTACTTC; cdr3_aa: CSVRTPELIQETQYF
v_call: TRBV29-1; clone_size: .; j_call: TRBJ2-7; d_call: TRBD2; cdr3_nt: TGCAGCGTTGGGTCTACCGGGACTACCTCGGGCGAGCAGTACTTC; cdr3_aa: CSVGSTGTTSGEQYF
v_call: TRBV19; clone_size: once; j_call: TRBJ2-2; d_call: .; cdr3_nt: TGTGCCAGTAGTCAGGGGTGGAACACCGGGGAGCTGTTTTTT; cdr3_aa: CASSQGWNTGELFF
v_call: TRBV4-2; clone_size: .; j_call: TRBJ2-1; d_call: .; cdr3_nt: TGTGCCAGCAGCCAAGAACACAGGGTGGGTTCCTACAATGAGCAGTTCTTC; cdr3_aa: CASSQEHRVGSYNEQFF
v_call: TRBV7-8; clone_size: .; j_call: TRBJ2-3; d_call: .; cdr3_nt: TGTGCCAGCAGCTTAGACGGGAATACGCAGTATTTT; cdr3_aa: CASSLDGNTQYF
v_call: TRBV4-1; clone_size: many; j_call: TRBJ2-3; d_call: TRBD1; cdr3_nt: TGCGCCAGCAGCCAAGAAGTGACAGGGGGCTCAGATACGCAGTATTTT; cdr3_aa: CASSQEVTGGSDTQYF
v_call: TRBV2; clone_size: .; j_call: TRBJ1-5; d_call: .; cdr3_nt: TGTGCCAGCAGCCAATCAGGGTGGACTCAGCCCCAGCATTTT; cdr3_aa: CASSQSGWTQPQHF
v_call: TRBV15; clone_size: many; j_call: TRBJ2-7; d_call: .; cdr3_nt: TGTGCCACCAGCAGAGATCTCCGACACGTACCCTACGAGCAGTACTTC; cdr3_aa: CATSRDLRHVPYEQYF
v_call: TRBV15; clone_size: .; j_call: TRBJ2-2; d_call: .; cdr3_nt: TGTGCCACCAGCAGAGGTGGCGCCGGGGAGCTGTTTTTT; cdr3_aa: CATSRGGAGELFF
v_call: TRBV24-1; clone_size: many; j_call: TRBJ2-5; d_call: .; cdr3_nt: TGTGCCACCAGTGAGGGGGGCGTCGAGACCCAGTACTTC; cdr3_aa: CATSEGGVETQYF
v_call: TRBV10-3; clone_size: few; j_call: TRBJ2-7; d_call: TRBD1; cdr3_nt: TGTGCCATCAGTGAGCCAGGGACAGGGCTTGACGAGCAGTACTTC; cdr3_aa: CAISEPGTGLDEQYF
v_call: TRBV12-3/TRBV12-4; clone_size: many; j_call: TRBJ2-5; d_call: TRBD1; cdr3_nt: TGTGCCAGCAGCCAACTACAGGGGCCCTCCCAAGAGACCCAGTACTTC; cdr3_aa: CASSQLQGPSQETQYF
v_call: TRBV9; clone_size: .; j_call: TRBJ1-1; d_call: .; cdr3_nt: TGTGCCAGCAGCGTAGACAGCACTGAAGCTTTCTTT; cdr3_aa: CASSVDSTEAFF